Each of the 18 T cell receptor beta chains below was sequenced from the same sample in a study of cytomegalovirus exposure and HLA in healthy donors. This PCR relied on a set of 60 Vbeta primers and 13 Jbeta primers. Sequenced by immunoSEQ multiplex PCR; TCRdb stores in-frame clones only, minus some. This table has under 200,000 clones, 81% appearing once. The specimen was PBMCs. The receptors here all came from a man between 50 and 59 years old in good health and CMV-seropositive.

This chain uses TRBV5-4 with TRBJ1-2; 7 positions match TRBD1. The CDR3 covers 13 residues. The germline gives CDR1 SGHNT, CDR2 YYREEE (reference sequence). The V and J ends lost 3 bases and 6 bases, in that order; junction bases with no gene match: 5. The CDR3 protein is CASSSTGPDGYTF. The DNA of the CDR3 is TGTGCCAGCAGCTCGACAGGGCCTGATGGCTACACCTTC.

V usage is TRBV4-3 and J usage is TRBJ1-5, with a possible D match to TRBD1 (6 bases). The CDR3 totals 18 residues. Trimming removed 0 bases from V and 0 bases from J, with 15 bases in between. Germline CDR1 LGHNA, CDR2 YSLEER. This CDR3 is CASSQDRGDTYSNQPQHF. The CDR3 nucleotides read TGCGCCAGCAGCCAAGATAGAGGGGACACCTATAGCAATCAGCCCCAGCATTTT.

The chain combines TRBV7-9 with TRBJ1-4; D unclear. The length of the CDR3 is 13 residues. Germline V gene sequence: CDR1 SEHNR, CDR2 FQNEAQ (reference sequence). Trimming pared 6 bases from V and 8 bases from J, leaving 13 bases between. CDR3 residues: CASRYKSGEKLFF. The CDR3 bases are TGTGCCAGCAGATATAAATCGGGAGAAAAACTGTTTTTT.

This clone was detected only once. This sequence joins TRBV6-4 and TRBJ2-7; 7 bases line up with TRBD1. This CDR3 spans 15 amino acids. Germline CDR1 and CDR2: MRHNA and SNTAGT. Unmatched junction bases numbered 7, after V lost 1 base and J lost 4 bases. CDR3 in DNA: TGTGCCAGCAGTGACTTTACCGGGACAGCATACGAGCAGTACTTC. This translates into CASSDFTGTAYEQYF.

The V and J genes are TRBV4-2 and TRBJ2-7; D is perhaps TRBD2 (6 bases). V was cut by 0 bases and J by 5 bases, with 14 bases left in between. The CDR3 contains 15 residues. Germline CDR1 LGHNA, CDR2 YNFKEQ. Here the CDR3 reads CASSQDLAGRNEQYF. In DNA form, the CDR3 reads TGTGCCAGCAGCCAAGATCTGGCGGGGCGGAACGAGCAGTACTTC.

The V and J genes are TRBV7-3 and TRBJ2-1; TRBD2 agrees at 9 bases. CDR3 size: 16 residues. Losses at the gene ends were 4 bases for V and 2 bases for J; bases not matched to a gene: 6. The germline V gene has CDR1 SGHTA and CDR2 FQGTGA. The CDR3 DNA follows: TGTGCCAGCAGCTCGCTAGCGGGGACAGCCTACAATGAGCAGTTCTTC. Amino acid sequence: CASSSLAGTAYNEQFF.

V and J are TRBV5-4 and TRBJ1-4; D is possibly TRBD1 (6 bases). The V end was cut by 5 bases, the J end by 5 bases, with 22 bases between. Germline CDR1 and CDR2: SGHNT and YYREEE (reference sequence). The CDR3 spans 17 residues. Here the CDR3 reads CASRTTGKPGQNEKLFF. Written as DNA, the CDR3 is TGTGCCAGCAGGACCACAGGGAAGCCAGGGCAGAATGAAAAACTGTTTTTT.

V and J are TRBV7-9 and TRBJ2-2; TRBD2 aligns across 7 bases. The CDR3 is 16 amino acids. Germline CDR1 reads SEHNR; CDR2 reads FQNEAQ (reference sequence). After removal of 5 bases from V and 6 bases from J, the junction contained 12 bases not matched to a gene. The CDR3 DNA follows: TGTGCCAGCAGCCCCCTATGGGGGGGGGTGGCCGGGGAGCTGTTTTTT. This sequence encodes CASSPLWGGVAGELFF.

This clone was recorded a few times. J is TRBJ1-1 and V is TRBV6-5; D ambiguous. The CDR3 totals 13 residues. The germline gives CDR1 MNHEY, CDR2 SVGAGI. Between the trimmed V and J ends, which lost 7 bases and 2 bases, there was a span of 11 bases. The CDR3: CASTTPGNTEAFF. CDR3 bases: TGTGCCAGCACCACCCCAGGAAACACTGAAGCTTTCTTT.

V and J are TRBV21-1 and TRBJ1-5; TRBD1 was called by the table and not checked on the DNA. TRBV21-1 is given as a pseudogene. The length of the CDR3 is 16 residues. The CDR3 sequence: CASSFRRDSNNQPQHF. CDR3 sequence (DNA): TGTGCCAGCAGCTTTCGCCGGGACAGTAATAATCAGCCCCAGCATTTT.

The V and J genes are TRBV9 and TRBJ2-7; perhaps TRBD1 as D (6 bases). V dropped 4 bases and J dropped 6 bases, with 14 bases sitting between them. The CDR3 has 13 residues. CDR1 is SGDLS and CDR2 is YYNGEE in the germline V gene. CDR3 amino acids: CASSPHRVAEQYF. CDR3 bases: TGTGCCAGCAGCCCTCACAGGGTTGCCGAGCAGTACTTC.

This chain connects TRBV7-8 to TRBJ1-1; D is uncertain. Germline values: CDR1 SGHVS, CDR2 FQNEAQ. CDR3 length: 14 residues. V lost 5 bases and J 5 bases, leaving 15 bases between the germline ends. This chain's CDR3 is CASSPRRVRTEAFF. The CDR3 nucleotides read TGTGCCAGCAGCCCTAGGAGGGTGAGGACTGAAGCTTTCTTT. The full variable domain, its missing parts supplied by reference TRBV7-8 and TRBJ1-1, is GAGVSQSPRYKVAKRGQDVALRCDPISGHVSLFWYQQALGQGPEFLTYFQNEAQLDKSGLPSDRFFAERPEGSVSTLKIQRTQQEDSAVYLCASSPRRVRTEAFFGQGTRLTVV.

The genes are TRBV28 and TRBJ1-2; D unresolved. CDR3 length: 11 amino acids. Per the germline V gene, CDR1 is MDHEN and CDR2 is SYDVKM. The V end was cut by 6 bases, the J end by 4 bases, with 6 bases between. The chain's CDR3 is CASRGLYGYTF. The DNA of the CDR3 is TGTGCCAGCAGGGGCCTCTATGGCTACACCTTC.

The DNA for the CDR3 is TGCGCCAGCAGCCAACCCCGGACAGGGGGGCAGCCCCAGCATTTT. Residues: CASSQPRTGGQPQHF. This rearrangement joins TRBV4-1 to TRBJ1-5; 10 nucleotides agree with TRBD1. The trim removed 2 bases at V and 7 bases at J, leaving 5 bases unmatched. This CDR3 has 15 residues. Germline V gives CDR1 MGHRA, CDR2 YSYEKL.

This clone was seen once. The chain is built from TRBV5-4 and TRBJ2-1; no clear D gene. V lost 1 base and J lost 7, with 6 bases in between. The CDR3 totals 12 residues. Per germline, CDR1 SGHNT and CDR2 YYREEE (reference sequence). CDR3 sequence reads: CASSLLNNEQFF. The DNA for the CDR3 is TGTGCCAGCAGCTTGCTTAATAATGAGCAGTTCTTC.

This rearrangement joins TRBV27 to TRBJ1-1; 8 nucleotides align to TRBD1. Germline-derived CDR1 and CDR2 are MNHEY and SMNVEV (reference sequence). This CDR3 has 14 residues. The ends lost 6 bases at V and 5 bases at J; junction bases unmatched: 8. CDR3 sequence (DNA): TGTGCCAGCAGGACGGACAGGGAAGGGACTGAAGCTTTCTTT. It specifies CASRTDREGTEAFF.

This clone was found a few times. The V gene is TRBV28, the J gene TRBJ1-2; D is perhaps TRBD1 (6 bases). V shed 4 bases and J shed 8 bases, with 11 bases lying between them. The CDR3 has 12 amino acids. CDR1 and CDR2 (germline): MDHEN, SYDVKM. This CDR3 is CASSSTGPGYTF. CDR3 coding DNA: TGTGCCAGCAGTTCCACAGGGCCGGGCTACACCTTC.

V usage is TRBV28 and J usage is TRBJ2-7; 7 bases are a match to TRBD1. From germline, CDR1 is MDHEN and CDR2 SYDVKM. The V and J ends lost 6 bases and 3 bases, in that order; junction bases with no gene match: 8. The CDR3 loop spans 14 amino acids. CDR3 residues: CASSTGVSNYEQYF. CDR3 nucleotide sequence: TGTGCCAGCAGCACAGGGGTATCTAACTACGAGCAGTACTTC.